These 29 T cell receptor beta chains were sequenced from one sample in a study of blood T cell repertoires in COVID-19. This table comes from immunoSEQ multiplex PCR, and its TCRdb copy is limited to in-frame clones, with some not included. The table records 100,000 to 150,000 clones, about 88% of them present only once. Input material: peripheral blood. The receptors shown here come from a woman of 80 years or more with acute or convalescent COVID-19.

In DNA, the CDR3 is TGTGCCAGCAGTTTAGGACAGGGGGCAGAGACCCAGTACTTC. Residues: CASSLGQGAETQYF. The V call is TRBV27, the J call TRBJ2-5, with 11 positions matching TRBD1. This CDR3 comprises 14 residues. From germline, CDR1 is MNHEY and CDR2 SMNVEV (reference sequence). J lost 4 bases, V lost 2 bases, and 0 bases had no gene match.

The sample holds one count of this clone. This sequence joins TRBV28 and TRBJ2-2; TRBD1 matches at 7 bases. V dropped 7 bases and J dropped 6; count of bases not matched to a gene: 2. This CDR3 has 12 residues. Per germline, CDR1 MDHEN and CDR2 SYDVKM. Here the CDR3 reads CASNDRAGELFF. The CDR3 DNA follows: TGTGCCAGCAACGACAGGGCCGGGGAGCTGTTTTTT.

The gene calls are TRBV4-1 and TRBJ2-3; 7 nucleotides match TRBD2. The CDR3 totals 18 residues. Germline V gives CDR1 MGHRA, CDR2 YSYEKL. V dropped 1 base and J dropped 3; count of bases not matched to a gene: 13. The CDR3 DNA is TGCGCCAGCAGCCAAGTGGGGAGGGCGAGCGGAGGTACAGATACGCAGTATTTT. Translating gives CASSQVGRASGGTDTQYF.

The chain recombines TRBV11-2 with TRBJ1-1; the D gene is possibly TRBD1 (6 bases). The CDR3 sequence is 16 residues long. Germline V gene data show CDR1 as SGHAT and CDR2 as FQNNGV. Trimming stripped 1 base from V and 1 base from J, with 13 bases between. The DNA of the CDR3 is TGTGCCAGCAGCTTAGTGGGGCCCAGGGGGAACACTGAAGCTTTCTTT. Its protein is CASSLVGPRGNTEAFF. The full variable domain, in which reference TRBV11-2 and TRBJ1-1 provide the parts outside the CDR3, is EAGVAQSPRYKIIEKRQSVAFWCNPISGHATLYWYQQILGQGPKLLIQFQNNGVVDDSQLPKDRFSAERLKGVDSTLKIQPAKLEDSAVYLCASSLVGPRGNTEAFFGQGTRLTVV.

This clone was recorded once. This chain joins TRBV29-1 and TRBJ2-3; D perhaps matches TRBD1 (5 bases). The CDR3 loop spans 14 amino acids. Between the trimmed V and J ends, which lost 4 bases and 2 bases, there was a span of 13 bases. CDR1 and CDR2 from the germline V gene are SQVTM and ANQGSEA. The CDR3 DNA reads TGCAGCGTTGCCGGACACTCCTTCACAGATACGCAGTATTTT. Translating it yields CSVAGHSFTDTQYF.

This chain uses TRBV7-2 with TRBJ2-1; 8 bases line up with TRBD2. J lost 8 bases, V lost 5 bases, and 17 bases had no gene match. Germline values: CDR1 SGHTA, CDR2 FQGNSA. CDR3 length: 17 amino acids. The CDR3 DNA follows: TGTGCCAGCAGCCGCCGGGTCGGGCGGGGGGCCGCGCATGAGCAGTTCTTC. Translated, it gives CASSRRVGRGAAHEQFF.

The chain combines TRBV18 with TRBJ1-2, with 7 bases identical to TRBD1. The CDR3 runs to 15 residues. Germline V gives CDR1 KGHSH, CDR2 LQKENI. Trimming at V came to 3 bases and at J to 2 bases, leaving 6 bases not matched to a gene. CDR3 in DNA: TGTGCCAGCTCACCGGGACAGTTGGGAAACTATGGCTACACCTTC. Translated, it gives CASSPGQLGNYGYTF. The full variable domain, in which reference TRBV18 and TRBJ1-2 provide the parts outside the CDR3, is NAGVMQNPRHLVRRRGQEARLRCSPMKGHSHVYWYRQLPEEGLKFMVYLQKENIIDESGMPKERFSAEFPKEGPSILRIQQVVRGDSAAYFCASSPGQLGNYGYTFGSGTRLTVV.

The chain carries TRBV10-3 and TRBJ2-6; TRBD1 agrees at 7 bases. The germline V gene encodes CDR1 ENHRY and CDR2 SYGVKD. This CDR3 has 15 residues. Trimming took 9 bases from V and 3 from J; bases not matched to a gene: 8. The CDR3 DNA follows: TGTGCCATTCAACAGGGGTCGGGTGGGGCCAACGTCCTGACTTTC. Protein sequence: CAIQQGSGGANVLTF.

The chain joins TRBV7-2 to TRBJ2-7; 13 bases match TRBD2. Germline CDR1 is SGHTA and CDR2 is FQGNSA. The CDR3 runs 15 residues. V shed 2 bases, J shed 4 bases, and the junction held 2 bases outside the gene matches. CDR3 amino acids: CASSLTSGGGYEQYF. The CDR3 DNA follows: TGTGCCAGCAGCTTAACTAGCGGGGGGGGATACGAGCAGTACTTC.

The genes are TRBV11-1 and TRBJ2-3, with D possibly TRBD2 on 6 matching bases. Deletions cut 0 bases from V and 6 bases from J, with 16 bases between. CDR1 is SGHAT, CDR2 FQDESV, per germline (reference sequence). CDR3 length: 16 amino acids. The CDR3 DNA reads as TGTGCCAGCAGCTTAGCGGAGGGGTTCAGGGTTGATACGCAGTATTTT. It specifies CASSLAEGFRVDTQYF.

The V gene is TRBV11-3, the J gene TRBJ2-3; D unresolved. This CDR3 is 14 amino acids long. V lost 0 bases, J lost 2 bases, and 6 bases lay in between. Per the germline V gene, CDR1 is SGHNT and CDR2 is YENEEA. In nucleotides, the CDR3 is TGTGCCAGCAGCTTAGATCAATTCACAGATACGCAGTATTTT. This gives the protein CASSLDQFTDTQYF.

The chain employs TRBV11-2 and TRBJ2-7; 7 bases line up with TRBD1. Germline V gene sequence: CDR1 SGHAT, CDR2 FQNNGV. V lost 1 base, J lost 3 bases, and 3 bases stayed unmatched. This CDR3 has 14 residues. The CDR3 DNA reads TGTGCCAGCAGCTTAGGAGGGGGCAACTACGAGCAGTACTTC. Protein sequence: CASSLGGGNYEQYF.

The gene calls are TRBV20-1 and TRBJ2-3; TRBD1 agrees at 7 bases. Germline V gene data show CDR1 as DFQATT and CDR2 as SNEGSKA (reference sequence). The CDR3 spans 15 residues. The V and J ends lost 3 bases and 1 base, in that order; junction bases with no gene match: 7. CDR3 in amino acids: CSASSGQVRTDTQYF. Here the CDR3 DNA reads TGCAGTGCTAGTTCTGGACAGGTTCGCACAGATACGCAGTATTTT.

The rearrangement links TRBV6-4 to TRBJ2-5, with TRBD2 matching 7 bases. The V and J ends lost 4 bases and 5 bases, in that order; junction bases with no gene match: 4. Germline V gene data show CDR1 as MRHNA and CDR2 as SNTAGT. The length of the CDR3 is 13 residues. As DNA, the CDR3 is TGTGCCAGCAGTGGAACAGCGGGGGAGACCCAGTACTTC. Its protein product is CASSGTAGETQYF.

The rearrangement uses TRBV4-1 and TRBJ1-5; the D gene is possibly TRBD1 (6 bases). V was cut by 2 bases and J by 6 bases, with 14 bases left in between. Germline CDR1 is MGHRA and CDR2 is YSYEKL. This CDR3 has 15 amino acids. CDR3: CASSQSRGIIQPQHF. Here the CDR3 DNA reads TGCGCCAGCAGCCAAAGCAGGGGAATCATTCAGCCCCAGCATTTT.

The rearrangement joins TRBV4-2 to TRBJ2-7, with D unclear. Looked up from germline, CDR1 is LGHNA and CDR2 is YNFKEQ. This CDR3 region has 17 residues. The V gene lost 1 base and the J gene lost 4 bases, with 20 bases spanning the gap. CDR3: CASSQVVVSGSPYEQYF. The CDR3 coding sequence is TGTGCCAGCAGCCAAGTTGTGGTATCAGGATCCCCTTACGAGCAGTACTTC.

The chain uses TRBV4-3 and TRBJ1-6; D is perhaps TRBD1 (6 bases). This CDR3 comprises 18 residues. V lost 0 bases to trimming and J lost 6 bases, with 18 bases between them. Germline V lookup: CDR1 LGHNA, CDR2 YSLEER. The CDR3 DNA reads as TGCGCCAGCAGCCAAGAAGTGTTTCAGGGGTCGGGTAATTCACCCCTCCACTTT. It encodes CASSQEVFQGSGNSPLHF.

This sequence joins TRBV7-9 and TRBJ1-4, with TRBD1 identical over 10 bases. Germline CDR1 and CDR2: SEHNR and FQNEAQ (reference sequence). The CDR3 is 14 residues long. V lost 6 bases, J lost 11 bases, and 9 bases stayed unmatched. The CDR3 region has the DNA TGTGCCAGCAGTTCCGGGACAGGGGCCCCCAAACTGTTTTTT. It translates to CASSSGTGAPKLFF.

The chain carries TRBV28 and TRBJ2-5, with 7 bases aligning to TRBD2. This CDR3 region has 18 residues. Germline trimming cut 5 bases from V and 3 bases from J; bases unmatched to any gene: 18. Germline CDR1 is MDHEN and CDR2 is SYDVKM. The CDR3 DNA reads as TGTGCCAGCAGTAGAGGGAGGGCTGTTAATGGGCCAAAAGAGACCCAGTACTTC. Amino acid sequence: CASSRGRAVNGPKETQYF.

The J gene is TRBJ1-2, the V gene TRBV18; 7 nucleotides line up with TRBD1. The CDR3 runs to 13 residues. V lost 3 bases to trimming and J lost 4 bases; unmatched junction nucleotides: 2. Germline CDR1 reads KGHSH; CDR2 reads LQKENI. DNA for the CDR3: TGTGCCAGCTCACCCGACAGGGTCTATGGCTACACCTTC. Translating gives CASSPDRVYGYTF.

This chain links TRBV7-9 with TRBJ1-2; TRBD1 matches 7 bases. The CDR3 extends over 13 amino acids. Germline loops: CDR1 SEHNR, CDR2 FQNEAQ (reference sequence). V dropped 5 bases and J dropped 3; count of bases not matched to a gene: 3. For the CDR3, the DNA is TGTGCCAGCAGCCCCGACAGGGACTATGGCTACACCTTC. Translated: CASSPDRDYGYTF.

CDR3 coding DNA: TGTGCCAGCAGCCAAACACAGGGTTCAAAACTGTTTTTT. It specifies CASSQTQGSKLFF. The genes are TRBV3-1 (or the pseudogene TRBV3-2) and TRBJ1-4; D possibly corresponds to TRBD1 (6 bases). The CDR3 spans 13 residues. CDR1 is LGHDT and CDR2 is YNNKEL in the germline V gene (reference sequence). V was pared by 2 bases and J by 10 bases, with 11 bases between.

The chain combines TRBV2 with TRBJ2-2, with D perhaps matching TRBD2 (5 bases). The CDR3 has 15 amino acids. CDR1 is SNHLY and CDR2 is FYNNEI in the germline V gene. V was clipped by 7 bases and J by 7 bases, with 19 bases between them. CDR3 sequence reads: CASILGAQLHGELFF. CDR3 nucleotide sequence: TGTGCCAGCATTCTGGGAGCTCAACTCCACGGGGAGCTGTTTTTT.

The chain carries TRBV5-1 and TRBJ2-3; 8 positions match TRBD2. Germline assignment: CDR1 SGHRS and CDR2 YFSETQ. CDR3 length: 18 amino acids. The V and J ends lost 3 bases and 0 bases, in that order; junction bases with no gene match: 12. The chain's CDR3 is CASSWTAGGSTSTDTQYF. The CDR3, as DNA: TGCGCCAGCAGCTGGACGGCGGGGGGTTCTACTAGCACAGATACGCAGTATTTT.

In this sample, this clone turned up once. The V call is TRBV13, the J call TRBJ2-1; 13 bases agree with TRBD2. This CDR3 has 18 amino acids. V shed 0 bases and J 3 bases; nucleotides not matched to a gene: 5. Germline loops: CDR1 PRHDT, CDR2 FYEKMQ (reference sequence). CDR3 sequence reads: CASSLGRTSGSGYNEQFF. As DNA, the CDR3 is TGTGCCAGCAGCTTAGGCCGGACTAGCGGGAGTGGCTACAATGAGCAGTTCTTC.

The chain uses TRBV4-3 and TRBJ2-3; 7 nucleotides match TRBD1. The junction had 9 bases not matched to a gene; V was cut back by 4 bases and J by 8 bases. Per the germline V gene, CDR1 is LGHNA and CDR2 is YSLEER. The CDR3 spans 14 residues. The DNA of the CDR3 is TGCGCCAGCAGCCCGACGACAGGGCAGGGTACGCAGTATTTT. Translating gives CASSPTTGQGTQYF.

The CDR3 coding sequence is TGCAGCGTTGAGGTGACAGGGGGGTCTGAAGCTTTCTTT. Translating it yields CSVEVTGGSEAFF. The V call is TRBV29-1, the J call TRBJ1-1; 9 nucleotides line up with TRBD1. CDR3 size: 13 residues. V was pared by 3 bases and J by 6 bases, with 5 bases of the junction left unmatched. Germline V gene lookup returns CDR1 SQVTM and CDR2 ANQGSEA.

The chain links TRBV3-1 (or the pseudogene TRBV3-2) to TRBJ1-6; D gene ambiguous. The V gene's germline CDR1 is LGHDT and CDR2 YNNKEL (reference sequence). The CDR3 has 16 residues. The V and J ends lost 0 bases and 3 bases respectively, with 9 bases between them. For the CDR3, the DNA is TGTGCCAGCAGCCAAGAGGTTCGGTTCTATAATTCACCCCTCCACTTT. This codes for CASSQEVRFYNSPLHF.

CDR3: CASTDSIAKNIQYF. The DNA for the CDR3 is TGTGCCAGCACCGATAGTATAGCCAAAAACATTCAGTACTTC. The chain is built from TRBV5-5 and TRBJ2-4; D is undetermined. Germline CDR1 reads SGHKS; CDR2 reads YYEKEE (reference sequence). The V and J ends lost 6 bases and 0 bases respectively, with 10 bases between them. The CDR3 is 14 amino acids.